The T cell receptor beta chain described here comes from a study of OX40 agonist ivuxolimab in advanced cancers. The table came from immunoSEQ multiplex PCR; TCRdb's copy has only in-frame clones and leaves some out. This table has some 65,000 clones, around 87% appearing once. The trim removed 0 bases at V and 5 bases at J, leaving 6 bases unmatched. The CDR3 runs to 15 residues. Per germline, CDR1 MNHEY and CDR2 SVGAGI. Sequences were derived from CD4+ or CD8+ T cells sorted from blood, sampled in a trial of the OX40 agonist ivuxolimab. The chain couples TRBV6-5 to TRBJ2-7; the match to TRBD1 covers 8 bases. This receptor was identified in an adult with an advanced solid tumor such as melanoma, head and neck, liver or kidney cancer. DNA for the CDR3: TGTGCCAGCAGTTACTCCTTGGACAGGGTCCACGAGCAGTACTTC. As protein: CASSYSLDRVHEQYF.